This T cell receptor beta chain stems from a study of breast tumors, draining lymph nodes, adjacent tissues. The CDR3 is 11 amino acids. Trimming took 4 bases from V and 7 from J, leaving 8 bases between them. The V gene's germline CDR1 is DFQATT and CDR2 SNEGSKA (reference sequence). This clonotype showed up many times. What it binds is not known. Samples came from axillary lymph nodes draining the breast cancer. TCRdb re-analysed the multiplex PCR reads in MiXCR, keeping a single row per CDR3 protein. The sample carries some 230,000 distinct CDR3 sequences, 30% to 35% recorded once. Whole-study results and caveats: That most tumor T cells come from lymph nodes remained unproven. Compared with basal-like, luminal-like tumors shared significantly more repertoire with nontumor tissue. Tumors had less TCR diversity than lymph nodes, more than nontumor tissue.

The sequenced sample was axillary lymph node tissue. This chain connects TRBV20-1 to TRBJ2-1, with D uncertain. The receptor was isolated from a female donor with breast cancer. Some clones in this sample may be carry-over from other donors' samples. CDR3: CSAMSGNEQFF. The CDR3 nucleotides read TGCAGTGCTATGTCTGGGAATGAGCAGTTCTTC.